What follows are 14 T cell receptor beta chains derived from one specimen sequenced in a study of T cells in Graves' hyperthyroidism and ophthalmopathy. Amplified regions were TCR beta CDR3 sequences from RNA transcripts. In the first-round RT-PCR of the TCR CDR3, the HTBI primer set was used. TCRdb re-called the multiplex PCR reads through MiXCR, storing one row per CDR3 protein. The table records around 520,000 distinct CDR3 sequences, 12% to 15% of them present only once. Sequenced sample: blood. The source is a middle-aged woman with Graves' hyperthyroidism.

This clonotype was seen ten or more times. This rearrangement joins TRBV11-2 to TRBJ2-2; D gene uncertain. The CDR3 sequence is 18 residues long. Trimming took 0 bases from V and 0 from J, leaving 14 bases between them. Germline CDR1 and CDR2: SGHAT and FQNNGV. The CDR3 coding sequence is TGTGCCAGCAGCTTAGAATTAGGCTACTTCGCGAACACCGGGGAGCTGTTTTTT. As protein: CASSLELGYFANTGELFF.

This clonotype was detected many times. The chain employs TRBV5-1 and TRBJ2-7; possibly TRBD1 for D (6 bases). Germline V lookup: CDR1 SGHRS, CDR2 YFSETQ. This CDR3 region has 14 residues. V was pared by 0 bases and J by 2 bases, with 9 bases between. CDR3 sequence: CASSLGPGAYEQYF. CDR3 DNA: TGCGCCAGCAGCTTGGGTCCAGGGGCCTACGAGCAGTACTTC. Filled out from reference TRBV5-1 and TRBJ2-7, the complete variable domain reads KAGVTQTPRYLIKTRGQQVTLSCSPISGHRSVSWYQQTPGQGLQFLFEYFSETQRNKGNFPGRFSGRQFSNSRSEMNVSTLELGDSALYLCASSLGPGAYEQYFGPGTRLTVT.

This clonotype turned up a few times. CDR3 amino acids: CASPPRASMADTQYF. The CDR3 nucleotides read TGTGCCAGCCCGCCGCGAGCTAGCATGGCAGATACGCAGTATTTT. The rearrangement links TRBV28 to TRBJ2-3; tentative D call: TRBD2 (5 bases). The V gene lost 8 bases and the J gene lost 4 bases, with 19 bases spanning the gap. The CDR3 is 15 residues long. The germline V gene has CDR1 MDHEN and CDR2 SYDVKM.

Remarks on this clonotype: Possible read error: a much larger clone is one base away. The chain links TRBV27 to TRBJ1-2; D remains unclear. Trimming removed 9 bases at V and 4 bases at J, with 18 bases between. Germline CDR1 and CDR2: MNHEY and SMNVEV (reference sequence). CDR3 length: 14 residues. DNA of the CDR3: TGTGCCAGGAGTCCGGTTGCGCGTTCCTATGGCTACACCTTC. Its translation is CARSPVARSYGYTF.

This clonotype was observed many times. V and J are TRBV6-2 or TRBV6-3 and TRBJ2-7; no reliable D call. Between the trimmed V and J ends, which lost 4 bases and 6 bases, there was a span of 7 bases. Germline assignment: CDR1 MNHEY and CDR2 SVGEGT. The CDR3 has 11 residues. DNA for the CDR3: TGTGCCAGCAGTTCGTCGGTCGAGCAGTACTTC. It specifies CASSSSVEQYF.

This clonotype was counted a few times. J is TRBJ2-3 and V is TRBV12-3 or TRBV12-4, with D tentatively TRBD2 (6 bases). With 3 bases removed from V and 0 bases from J, the gap between germline ends came to 10 bases. This CDR3 spans 15 amino acids. CDR3 protein: CASSFAGPSTDTQYF. CDR3 sequence (DNA): TGTGCCAGCAGTTTTGCGGGACCTAGCACAGATACGCAGTATTTT.

This clonotype was found many times. V gene TRBV2 combines with J gene TRBJ2-7; TRBD1 matches at 9 bases. The CDR3 has 15 amino acids. The germline V gene has CDR1 SNHLY and CDR2 FYNNEI. After removal of 4 bases from V and 0 bases from J, the junction contained 4 bases not matched to a gene. CDR3 sequence reads: CASSGGTGISYEQYF. DNA for the CDR3: TGTGCCAGCAGTGGGGGGACAGGGATCTCCTACGAGCAGTACTTC.

The chain employs TRBV7-9 and TRBJ2-7, with D tentatively TRBD2 (5 bases). The CDR3 consists of 12 residues. Germline V gene data show CDR1 as SEHNR and CDR2 as FQNEAQ (reference sequence). The ends were cut back, 5 bases at V and 3 bases at J, with 8 bases in the middle. Here the CDR3 DNA reads TGTGCCAGCAGCCACGGGAACTACGAGCAGTACTTC. It codes for CASSHGNYEQYF.

This clonotype was seen more than once but under ten times. The V call is TRBV6-1, the J call TRBJ2-2; no clear D. CDR3 size: 14 residues. Trimming shortened V by 2 bases and J by 1 base, and 5 bases separated the two germline ends. Germline assignment: CDR1 MNHNS and CDR2 SASEGT. CDR3 loop: CASSEMRNTGELFF. For the CDR3, the DNA is TGTGCCAGCAGTGAAATGCGGAACACCGGGGAGCTGTTTTTT.

Only a few counts were recorded for this clonotype. This chain joins TRBV20-1 and TRBJ1-1, with 8 bases aligning to TRBD1. V gave up 3 bases and J gave up 3 bases; unmatched junction bases: 6. Germline V lookup: CDR1 DFQATT, CDR2 SNEGSKA (reference sequence). The CDR3 length is 14 residues. In DNA form, the CDR3 reads TGCAGTGCTAGGGGCCAGGACAGGGACACTGAAGCTTTCTTT. Translation: CSARGQDRDTEAFF.

This clonotype has only a few counts. J is TRBJ2-7 and V is TRBV9, with D possibly TRBD2 on 5 matching bases. CDR1 and CDR2 from the germline V gene are SGDLS and YYNGEE. The CDR3 loop spans 15 amino acids. V was shortened by 0 bases and J by 0 bases, with 10 bases between the two germline ends. The CDR3 DNA sequence: TGTGCCAGCAGCGTAGGGGGAGACCGCTCCTACGAGCAGTACTTC. This gives the protein CASSVGGDRSYEQYF.

This clonotype was found many times. The chain combines TRBV12-3 or TRBV12-4 with TRBJ1-5; TRBD1 is a possible D gene (5 bases). The CDR3 loop spans 14 amino acids. Between the trimmed V and J ends, which lost 4 bases and 7 bases, there was a span of 14 bases. CDR3 DNA: TGTGCCAGCAGTTCAGGGACGCTCCGCCAGCCCCAGCATTTT. Protein product: CASSSGTLRQPQHF.

This clonotype turned up a few times. The chain has TRBV30 and TRBJ1-2; D may be TRBD1 (6 bases). Between the trimmed V and J ends, which lost 3 bases and 0 bases, there was a span of 11 bases. CDR1 and CDR2 (germline): GTSNPN, SVGIG (reference sequence). This CDR3 is built from 14 residues. The CDR3 DNA sequence: TGTGCCTGGAGAGGGGGGGCGGCTAACTATGGCTACACCTTC. It is translated as CAWRGGAANYGYTF.

This clonotype has ten or more counts. This chain links TRBV20-1 with TRBJ2-7; a weak D match, TRBD2 (5 bases). CDR1 is DFQATT, CDR2 SNEGSKA, per germline (reference sequence). V lost 3 bases and J lost 5, with 14 bases in between. The length of the CDR3 is 13 residues. CDR3 bases: TGCAGTGCTAGTCTCTTGCCCGGGGACGAGCAGTACTTC. Protein: CSASLLPGDEQYF.